This TCR beta chain was recovered during a study of T cells after yellow fever vaccination. Trimming stripped 2 bases from V and 5 bases from J, with 6 bases between. This CDR3 has 13 amino acids. Worth noting for this clonotype: Its specificity is not known.

TCRdb processed the 5' RACE reads anew with MiXCR; each CDR3 protein has one entry. The table lists approximately 510,000 distinct CDR3 sequences, 21% of them singletons. Study-wide results and caveats: Booster sampling recovered most clones from primary vaccination (under 97% CD4, roughly 90% CD8). A small proportion of clonotypes was detected in both the CD4 and CD8 compartments. Abundant contaminating clonotypes from the bulk population could appear in FACS-sorted repertoires.

The rearrangement joins TRBV12-3 or TRBV12-4 to TRBJ2-2, with no clear D. Sample: PBMCs, taken approximately 22 days after the first yellow fever vaccination. The TCR sequence derives from a man younger than 35 who received the YFV17D yellow fever vaccine. The CDR3 bases are TGTGCCAGCAGTTTATCGCCGACCGGGGAGCTGTTTTTT. As protein: CASSLSPTGELFF.